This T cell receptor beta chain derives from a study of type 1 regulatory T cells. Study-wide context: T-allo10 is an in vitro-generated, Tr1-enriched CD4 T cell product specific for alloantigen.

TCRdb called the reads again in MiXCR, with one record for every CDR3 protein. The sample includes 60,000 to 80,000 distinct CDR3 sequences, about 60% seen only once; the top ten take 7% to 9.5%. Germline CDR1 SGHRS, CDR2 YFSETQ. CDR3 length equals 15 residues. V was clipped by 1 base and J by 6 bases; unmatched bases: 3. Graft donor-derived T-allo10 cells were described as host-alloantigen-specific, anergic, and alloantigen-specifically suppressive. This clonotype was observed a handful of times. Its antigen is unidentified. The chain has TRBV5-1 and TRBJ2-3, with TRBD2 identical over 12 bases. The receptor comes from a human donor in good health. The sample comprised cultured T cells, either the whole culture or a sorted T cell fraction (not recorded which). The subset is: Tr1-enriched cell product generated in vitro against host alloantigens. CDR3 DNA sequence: TGCGCCAGCAGCTTGCGGGGACTAGCGGGCGATACGCAGTATTTT. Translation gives CASSLRGLAGDTQYF. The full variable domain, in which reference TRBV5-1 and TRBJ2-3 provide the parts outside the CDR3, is KAGVTQTPRYLIKTRGQQVTLSCSPISGHRSVSWYQQTPGQGLQFLFEYFSETQRNKGNFPGRFSGRQFSNSRSEMNVSTLELGDSALYLCASSLRGLAGDTQYFGPGTRLTVL.